These T cell receptor beta chains were read from a single sample in a study of blood T cell repertoires in COVID-19. The repertoire was sequenced with immunoSEQ multiplex PCR; TCRdb's copy has only in-frame clones and lacks some. This sample has some 270,000 clones, with roughly four fifths found just once. Sequencing was carried out using peripheral blood. These receptors were taken from a person between 65 and 79 years old with COVID-19, enrolled during active disease. Each CDR3 is given with its conserved first and last residue. Fields, in order: J gene, clone size, V gene, D gene, CDR3 DNA, CDR3 protein. The D gene is left open where the match is weak. A clone size is listed for some rows: how often the clone was seen (once, few, many), or a class if it is expanded.

J gene: TRBJ2-1; clone size: NA; V gene: TRBV7-9; D gene: TRBD2; CDR3 DNA: TGTGCCAGCAGCCCGGGACTAGCAGTTCGTGAGCAGTTCTTC; CDR3 protein: CASSPGLAVREQFF
J gene: TRBJ1-2; clone size: NA; V gene: TRBV5-4; D gene: NA; CDR3 DNA: TGTGCCAGCAGCTCGGGGGGAATGTGGGGCTACACCTTC; CDR3 protein: CASSSGGMWGYTF
J gene: TRBJ1-4; clone size: once; V gene: TRBV3-1/TRBV3-2; D gene: NA; CDR3 DNA: TGTGCCAGCAGCCAAGGGGGGCTGAATGAAAAACTGTTTTTT; CDR3 protein: CASSQGGLNEKLFF
J gene: TRBJ2-3; clone size: NA; V gene: TRBV4-1; D gene: NA; CDR3 DNA: TGCGCCAGCAGCCAAGGCACAAGTGCAACAGATACGCAGTATTTT; CDR3 protein: CASSQGTSATDTQYF
J gene: TRBJ2-7; clone size: NA; V gene: TRBV4-3; D gene: TRBD2; CDR3 DNA: TGCGCCAGCAGCCGAGCCGGGACTAGCGCCTACGAGCAGTACTTC; CDR3 protein: CASSRAGTSAYEQYF
J gene: TRBJ1-4; clone size: NA; V gene: TRBV29-1; D gene: TRBD1; CDR3 DNA: TGCAGCGTTGCGGTAGGGGGCGAGGAAAAACTGTTTTTT; CDR3 protein: CSVAVGGEEKLFF
J gene: TRBJ1-6; clone size: NA; V gene: TRBV27; D gene: NA; CDR3 DNA: TGTGCCAGCAGGGCCGCCAGCCTCGGGGGCTCCTATAATTCACCCCTCCACTTT; CDR3 protein: CASRAASLGGSYNSPLHF
J gene: TRBJ1-6; clone size: NA; V gene: TRBV19; D gene: NA; CDR3 DNA: TGTGCCAGTAGTAGAGGCTCTAGGGGGTCGTATTCACCCCTCCACTTT; CDR3 protein: CASSRGSRGSYSPLHF
J gene: TRBJ2-7; clone size: NA; V gene: TRBV5-1; D gene: TRBD1; CDR3 DNA: TGCGCCAGCAGCTTGTCGTGGGCCCGCGGGACAGGAACCTACGAGCAGTACTTC; CDR3 protein: CASSLSWARGTGTYEQYF
J gene: TRBJ2-1; clone size: NA; V gene: TRBV11-2; D gene: TRBD2; CDR3 DNA: TGTGCCAGCAGCTTCCTAGCGGGAGGGTACAATGAGCAGTTCTTC; CDR3 protein: CASSFLAGGYNEQFF
J gene: TRBJ2-6; clone size: NA; V gene: TRBV7-3; D gene: NA; CDR3 DNA: TGTGCCAGCAGCTTAAGTGGGGGGAACGTCCTGACTTTC; CDR3 protein: CASSLSGGNVLTF
J gene: TRBJ2-3; clone size: NA; V gene: TRBV27; D gene: TRBD2; CDR3 DNA: TGTGCCAGCAGTATGACTAGCGGGGGCCTTACAGATACGCAGTATTTT; CDR3 protein: CASSMTSGGLTDTQYF
J gene: TRBJ2-5; clone size: NA; V gene: TRBV6-6; D gene: NA; CDR3 DNA: TGTGCCAGCAGTTACATGGGGCTCGGCGAAGAGACCCAGTACTTC; CDR3 protein: CASSYMGLGEETQYF
J gene: TRBJ1-1; clone size: once; V gene: TRBV19; D gene: NA; CDR3 DNA: TGTGCCAGTTCTCAAACCGGGTTCTCGTCTGAAGCTTTCTTT; CDR3 protein: CASSQTGFSSEAFF
J gene: TRBJ1-5; clone size: NA; V gene: TRBV7-2; D gene: NA; CDR3 DNA: TGTGCCAGCAGCCCAATCGCTACAGGGAACCAGCCCCAGCATTTT; CDR3 protein: CASSPIATGNQPQHF
J gene: TRBJ2-7; clone size: NA; V gene: TRBV21-1; D gene: NA; CDR3 DNA: TGTGCCAGCAGCAATATAGTACAGGGGGTAAACTACGAGCAGTACTTC; CDR3 protein: CASSNIVQGVNYEQYF
J gene: TRBJ2-1; clone size: NA; V gene: TRBV4-3; D gene: TRBD2; CDR3 DNA: TGCGCCAGCAGCCAAGATAGCGGGGGGGCCTCCAATGAGCAGTTCTTC; CDR3 protein: CASSQDSGGASNEQFF